This record concerns one T cell receptor (beta chain) sequence. The antigen this receptor binds is unknown. There are no base qualities to consult, and no much larger clone falls within one base. The library was produced with the immunoSEQ multiplex PCR assay. The hsTCRB Kit was used according to the manufacturer's protocol to amplify rearranged TCR beta chain sequences. TCRB libraries were sequenced on an Illumina MiSeq. The published analysis was carried out like this. The proprietary platform of the kit vendor was used for demultiplexing, trimming and gene mapping. The table was pulled from immuneACCESS by TCRdb, which kept in-frame rearrangements only. Such tables lose some clones; where checked, under half of the loss comes from unresolved V genes, and the rest has no known cause. V, J and clone size derive from that table, while D and trimming were established from the DNA sequence. Recorded for this sample are fewer than 35,000 clones; about 76% of them occurred a single time. Around 7.6% of the sample goes to the ten largest clones.

According to the study, the label for this sample's time point signals: week 35, safety follow-up. Each vaccine dose was 300 ug of a 20-mer mutant IDH1 peptide in Montanide, given subcutaneously with topical imiquimod. Eight vaccinations were administered to patients in weeks 1, 3, 5, 7, 11, 15, 19 and 23, corresponding to visits V03 through V10. The donors had newly diagnosed IDH1-mutant astrocytomas of WHO grade 3 or 4 that showed loss of nuclear ATRX. The samples were drawn from NOA16, a multicentre, single-arm, open-label phase I trial in Germany that tested a mutant IDH1 peptide vaccine in humans for the first time. The DNeasy Blood and Tissue Kit was used to extract genomic DNA from EDTA blood for TCRB sequencing. This entry is derived from a study of a mutant IDH1 vaccine in newly diagnosed glioma (dated by TCRdb to 2020 to 2023). Regarding the study in general: Vaccination started 4-6 weeks after radiotherapy alone, or was given together with temozolomide cycles in the groups whose treatment included chemotherapy. Of the approximately 30 treated patients, about 60% were male and about 38% were female, and the mean age was roughly 40 years. The week-35 safety follow-up took place at visit V12, and the week-47 end of study took place at visit V13. Longitudinal TCRB deep sequencing was performed for 20 to 30 treated patients wherever samples were available for exploratory analyses. Peripheral blood was drawn at six visits: V03 (baseline), V05, V07, V10, V12 and V13. Before enrollment, patients had received standard therapy of radiotherapy alone, temozolomide alone, or radiochemotherapy with temozolomide; most received the combination. Study-wide findings and limitations: Changes in the top peripheral T cell clonotypes picked up by TCRB sequencing did not appear to be linked to pseudoprogression. It was noted by the authors that analyses of patient blood samples could not be reproduced owing to sample limitations. Availability determined which PBMC samples were chosen for TCRB deep sequencing. Across multiple MHC alleles, vaccine-induced immune responses were seen in more than 90% of patients.

CDR1 and CDR2 are drawn from the germline V gene: KGHSH, LQKENI. At the junction V is shortened by 0 bases and J by 5 bases, with 8 bases in between. The CDR3, from cysteine to phenylalanine, totals 14 residues. Left in the record is the CDR3 DNA by itself, 42 bases read in frame from the first base. The receptor was derived from a middle-aged man with glioma. Recombination connected TRBV18 to TRBJ2-1; no confident D gene assignment can be made. The material sequenced was PBMCs, taken from a glioma patient whose treatment included an IDH1 peptide vaccine. The DNA sequence is TGTGCCAGCTCACCACCGGAGCACCACAATGAGCAGTTCTTC. Protein translation: CASSPPEHHNEQFF. Joined to the reference TRBV18 and TRBJ2-1 proteins, this CDR3 gives the full variable domain: NAGVMQNPRHLVRRRGQEARLRCSPMKGHSHVYWYRQLPEEGLKFMVYLQKENIIDESGMPKERFSAEFPKEGPSILRIQQVVRGDSAAYFCASSPPEHHNEQFFGPGTRLTVL.